This paragraph reports one T cell receptor (beta chain). The antigen is unknown. This record comes from a study of T cell responses to AZD1222 COVID-19 vaccine. The repertoire was sequenced with immunoSEQ multiplex PCR; TCRdb's copy has only in-frame clones and lacks some. Found here are more than 150,000 clones, about 90% of them singletons; the top ten hold 0.45% to 0.55%. The study's findings and limits: Baseline serostatus was positive in only five to seven AZD1222 recipients. The study found Spike-specific TCR breadth and depth rose after two AZD1222 doses.

The CDR3 runs 13 residues. With 1 base removed from V and 10 bases from J, the gap between germline ends came to 11 bases. Per the germline V gene, CDR1 is SNHLY and CDR2 is FYNNEI. Sequencing was performed on peripheral blood, taken on day 0 of AZD1222 vaccination. The rearrangement links TRBV2 to TRBJ1-5; TRBD1 might be the D (5 bases). The sequence was obtained from an adult in good health. The CDR3 bases are TGTGCCAGCAGTGAAGGGGGGGAATCACCCCAGCATTTT. Encoded protein: CASSEGGESPQHF. The full variable domain, completed using reference TRBV2 and TRBJ1-5, is EPEVTQTPSHQVTQMGQEVILRCVPISNHLYFYWYRQILGQKVEFLVSFYNNEISEKSEIFDDQFSVERPDGSNFTLKIRSTKLEDSAMYFCASSEGGESPQHFGDGTRLSIL.